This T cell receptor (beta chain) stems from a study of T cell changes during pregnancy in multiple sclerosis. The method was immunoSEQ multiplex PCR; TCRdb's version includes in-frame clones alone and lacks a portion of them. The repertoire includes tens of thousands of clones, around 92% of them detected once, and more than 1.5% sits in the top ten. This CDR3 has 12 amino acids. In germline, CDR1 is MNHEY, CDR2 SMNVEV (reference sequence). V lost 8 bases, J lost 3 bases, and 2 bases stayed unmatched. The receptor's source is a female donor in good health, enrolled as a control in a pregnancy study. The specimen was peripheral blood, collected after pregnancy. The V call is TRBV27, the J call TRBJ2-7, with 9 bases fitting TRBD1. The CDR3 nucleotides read TGTGCCAGCCGGGACAGGGACTACGAGCAGTACTTC. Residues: CASRDRDYEQYF.